This T cell receptor (beta chain) was sequenced during a study of control samples from healthy donors and cancer patients. There are 16 residues in the CDR3. Looked up from germline, CDR1 is MNHEY and CDR2 is SVGAGI. Trimming left V 1 base short and J 0 bases short, with 10 bases between. Only in-frame clones appear in the TCRdb table, and some are missing; sequencing was by immunoSEQ multiplex PCR. The sample records some 100,000 clones, about 86% being singletons. The sequenced material came from blood. This clonotype was obtained from a man in his thirties or forties in good health. This chain joins TRBV6-5 and TRBJ1-5; D uncertain. The CDR3 protein is CASSYLATNSNQPQHF. CDR3 coding DNA: TGTGCCAGCAGTTACTTAGCGACAAATAGCAATCAGCCCCAGCATTTT.